These T cell receptor beta chains were read from a single sample in a study of read filtering for tumor transcriptome and immune sequencing. TCRdb re-derived calls from the reads in MiXCR, one entry per CDR3 protein. The sample consists of approximately 43,000 distinct CDR3 sequences, 10% to 15% of them appearing once. The sequenced sample was a population of CD138-negative cells sorted from bone marrow. The receptors were gathered from a donor aged 40 or over with multiple myeloma. Both conserved end residues are part of each CDR3. D genes are given only for firm matches. The size of a clone is reported for some rows only, either as once, few or many, or as a class for expanded clones.

14	NA	TRBV7-2	many	TRBJ2-1	CASSLVGGYNEQFF	TGTGCCAGCAGCTTAGTTGGCGGCTACAATGAGCAGTTCTTC
13	NA	TRBV30	many	TRBJ1-1	CAWSAHQGSEAFF	TGTGCCTGGAGCGCTCACCAGGGGTCTGAAGCTTTCTTT
13	NA	TRBV20-1	NA	TRBJ2-1	CSARDKAGNEQFF	TGCAGTGCTAGAGATAAGGCAGGGAATGAGCAGTTCTTC
17	TRBD1	TRBV20-1	many	TRBJ2-5	CSAREKWGTGMWETQYF	TGCAGTGCTAGAGAGAAGTGGGGGACAGGGATGTGGGAGACCCAGTACTTC
18	NA	TRBV21-1	many	TRBJ2-4	CASSIGTSGRVAKNIQYF	TGTGCCAGCAGCATTGGGACTAGCGGGAGAGTAGCCAAAAACATTCAGTACTTC
15	NA	TRBV5-1	NA	TRBJ2-1	CASSLRARSYNEQFF	TGCGCCAGCAGCTTGAGGGCAAGGTCCTACAATGAGCAGTTCTTC
14	NA	TRBV27	many	TRBJ1-1	CASSLIGANTEAFF	TGTGCCAGCAGTTTAATAGGGGCGAACACTGAAGCTTTCTTT
16	TRBD2	TRBV7-3	many	TRBJ2-2	CASSFSPGLATGELFF	TGTGCCAGCAGCTTTTCCCCGGGACTAGCAACCGGGGAGCTGTTTTTT
14	NA	TRBV24-1	many	TRBJ2-3	CATSDRDRTDTQYF	TGTGCCACCAGTGACCGGGACCGCACAGATACGCAGTATTTT
15	TRBD2	TRBV30	many	TRBJ2-1	CAWRTSGSPYNEQFF	TGTGCCTGGAGGACTAGCGGGAGCCCCTACAATGAGCAGTTCTTC
15	NA	TRBV19	many	TRBJ2-2	CASSIGSARPGELFF	TGTGCCAGTAGTATTGGGTCGGCCAGACCCGGGGAGCTGTTTTTT
15	NA	TRBV6-5	many	TRBJ2-2	CASSYSPANTGELFF	TGTGCCAGCAGTTACTCTCCAGCGAACACCGGGGAGCTGTTTTTT
13	TRBD1	TRBV20-1	many	TRBJ2-5	CSARGTGPETQYF	TGCAGTGCTAGGGGGACAGGGCCGGAGACCCAGTACTTC
12	NA	TRBV13	many	TRBJ2-7	CASSLGADEQYF	TGTGCCAGCAGCTTAGGGGCGGACGAGCAGTACTTC
15	NA	TRBV29-1	many	TRBJ1-2	CSVESLEGAIHGYTF	TGCAGCGTTGAGTCCCTCGAAGGGGCGATACATGGCTACACCTTC
17	TRBD2	TRBV10-2	many	TRBJ2-1	CASRSPGTSGSYNEQFF	TGCGCCAGCAGATCCCCCGGGACTAGCGGGAGCTACAATGAGCAGTTCTTC
14	TRBD1	TRBV5-1	many	TRBJ2-5	CASSLAGGQETQYF	TGCGCCAGCAGCTTGGCAGGGGGACAAGAGACCCAGTACTTC
18	NA	TRBV7-9	many	TRBJ1-1	CASSPRTVLLGMNTEAFF	TGTGCCAGCAGCCCTAGGACAGTGCTTTTGGGTATGAACACTGAAGCTTTCTTT
13	NA	TRBV7-9	many	TRBJ2-7	CASSLQGWYEQYF	TGTGCCAGCAGCTTGCAGGGGTGGTACGAGCAGTACTTC
14	NA	TRBV9	many	TRBJ2-3	CASSVVGPTDTQYF	TGTGCCAGCAGCGTAGTCGGACCCACAGATACGCAGTATTTT
15	NA	TRBV28	many	TRBJ1-5	CASSRDQGRSQPQHF	TGTGCCAGCTCTCGGGACCAGGGTAGAAGTCAGCCCCAGCATTTT
15	TRBD1	TRBV7-3	few	TRBJ2-3	CASSPQGASTDTQYF	TGTGCCAGCAGCCCACAGGGGGCCTCCACAGATACGCAGTATTTT
14	NA	TRBV12-3/TRBV12-4	NA	TRBJ2-1	CATQLGGACNEQFF	TGTGCCACACAACTAGGGGGAGCCTGCAATGAGCAGTTCTTC
11	NA	TRBV7-9	many	TRBJ1-1	CASRSNTEAFF	TGTGCCAGCAGGTCGAACACTGAAGCTTTCTTT
13	NA	TRBV29-1	many	TRBJ1-1	CSVDGQGGTEAFF	TGCAGCGTTGACGGTCAGGGAGGGACTGAAGCTTTCTTT
16	TRBD2	TRBV7-2	many	TRBJ2-1	CASSLPLAGGLNEQFF	TGTGCCAGCAGCCTCCCCTTAGCGGGAGGCCTCAATGAGCAGTTCTTC
13	NA	TRBV7-2	many	TRBJ1-1	CASRVQLNTEAFF	TGTGCCAGCAGAGTACAGTTGAACACTGAAGCTTTCTTT